The text below deals with one T cell receptor (beta chain). The sample is drawn from a study of T cells in localized non-small cell lung cancer. Measured with immunoSEQ multiplex PCR; TCRdb has only the in-frame clones, and not every one. The repertoire holds about 35,000 clones, with 85% to 90% as singletons. This receptor was obtained from a man aged 35 to 69 with stage I lung adenocarcinoma. Sequences were derived from peripheral blood, sampled before any cancer treatment.

CDR3 in DNA: TGTGCCACCAGCAGAGAAATCTCTCAGCCCCAGCATTTT. Amino acids: CATSREISQPQHF. The V gene is TRBV15, the J gene TRBJ1-5; D unresolved. Trimming shortened V by 0 bases and J by 6 bases, and 6 bases separated the two germline ends. Germline V gene sequence: CDR1 LNHNV, CDR2 YYDKDF (reference sequence). CDR3 length: 13 residues.